This paragraph reports one T cell receptor (beta chain). The V end lost 1 base, the J end lost 6 bases, and 9 bases lay between the germline ends. Germline-derived CDR1 and CDR2 are MNHNS and SASEGT. The CDR3 runs to 14 residues. The source of the sample is a study of cytomegalovirus exposure and HLA in healthy donors. The primer mix had 60 Vbeta and 13 Jbeta primers. Assay: immunoSEQ multiplex PCR; the TCRdb copy retains only in-frame clones and omits some. In all, the sample yields some 53,000 clones. The sequence came from a woman aged 60-70 years in good health and CMV-seropositive. Sequencing was done on a sample of PBMCs. This rearrangement joins TRBV6-1 to TRBJ2-2; D perhaps matches TRBD1 (5 bases). The CDR3 reads CASSEEGLAGELFF. As DNA, the CDR3 is TGTGCCAGCAGTGAAGAGGGGCTGGCCGGGGAGCTGTTTTTT.